The T cell receptor (beta chain) described here comes from a study of molecular identifiers for immune sequencing clone quantification. V lost 7 bases, J lost 3 bases, and 11 bases stayed unmatched. The V gene's germline CDR1 is SEHNR and CDR2 FQNEAQ (reference sequence). CDR3 length: 16 residues. TCRdb passed the PCR reads through MiXCR, listing each CDR3 protein once. The table has more than 450,000 distinct CDR3 sequences, about a fifth seen once; the top ten hold 0.84%. This clonotype has at least ten counts. The specimen was naive CD8+ T cells from blood, with Jurkat cell RNA spiked in. Subset given: FACS-sorted CD8+CD4-CCR7+CD45RA+ naive T cells. The rearrangement joins TRBV7-9 to TRBJ2-3; TRBD1 matches 9 bases. This TCR was sampled from a human donor in good health. Some libraries in this study had Jurkat cell RNA spiked in. The CDR3: CASNPPRDRVTDTQYF. In DNA, the CDR3 is TGTGCCAGCAACCCACCCCGGGACAGGGTTACAGATACGCAGTATTTT.